Listed below are T cell receptor beta chains from one sample, sequenced in a study of cytomegalovirus exposure and HLA in healthy donors. Sequencing used immunoSEQ multiplex PCR; TCRdb keeps in-frame clones, though not all of them. The profile shows about 140,000 clones, roughly 77% of them singletons. Sequences were obtained from PBMCs. The receptors here all came from a man aged 30 to 39 in good health and CMV-seronegative. The conserved cysteine and the conserved F or W are not part of the CDR3 here. D genes are given only for firm matches.

D: TRBD1; V: TRBV7-2; J: TRBJ2-7; CDR3: ASSPRDRGVINEQY
D: .; V: TRBV5-1; J: TRBJ2-1; CDR3: ASSSRERRNNEQF
D: .; V: TRBV5-4; J: TRBJ1-1; CDR3: ASSLVTANTEAF
D: TRBD1; V: TRBV18; J: TRBJ2-1; CDR3: ASSPGTGGLNEQF
D: TRBD2; V: TRBV7-9; J: TRBJ2-1; CDR3: ASSPTGTSGYNEQF
D: TRBD1; V: TRBV19; J: TRBJ1-4; CDR3: ASSDRVGKLF
D: .; V: TRBV30; J: TRBJ2-1; CDR3: AWSAPYNEQF
D: TRBD2; V: TRBV28; J: TRBJ2-5; CDR3: ASSLSREMRRETQY
D: .; V: TRBV18; J: TRBJ1-4; CDR3: ASSPPGGNEKLF
D: TRBD1; V: TRBV10-3; J: TRBJ2-5; CDR3: AIRPGQGNKETQY
D: TRBD2; V: TRBV2; J: TRBJ2-1; CDR3: ASIQGLAGGGYNEQF
D: .; V: TRBV30; J: TRBJ1-5; CDR3: AWSPVGQPQN
D: .; V: TRBV28; J: TRBJ1-1; CDR3: ASSSIRGTAENIEAF
D: .; V: TRBV28; J: TRBJ2-2; CDR3: ASNSIGAGAGGELF
D: .; V: TRBV6-5; J: TRBJ1-2; CDR3: ASSYSPGYGYT
D: TRBD1; V: TRBV28; J: TRBJ1-1; CDR3: ASSLLWGQGNTEAF
D: .; V: TRBV7-9; J: TRBJ2-7; CDR3: ASSLGAGGLASYEQY
D: TRBD2; V: TRBV5-6; J: TRBJ2-5; CDR3: ASSLGGGGPGETQY
D: .; V: TRBV28; J: TRBJ2-3; CDR3: ASKQSPFTDTQY
D: .; V: TRBV28; J: TRBJ2-3; CDR3: ASSFRLASTDTQY
D: .; V: TRBV19; J: TRBJ1-5; CDR3: ASSILTGRGYQPQH
D: .; V: TRBV2; J: TRBJ1-6; CDR3: ASSGGPNSPLH
D: .; V: TRBV7-9; J: TRBJ2-3; CDR3: ASSFDTLGTDTQY
D: TRBD1; V: TRBV7-8; J: TRBJ2-7; CDR3: ASSYRTSSRAGGVYEQY
D: TRBD2; V: TRBV5-1; J: TRBJ2-7; CDR3: ASSSGLAGYEQY
D: .; V: TRBV27; J: TRBJ1-1; CDR3: ASSSYRTDEAF
D: TRBD2; V: TRBV9; J: TRBJ2-1; CDR3: ASSQGTSDYNEQF
D: TRBD1; V: TRBV5-1; J: TRBJ1-1; CDR3: ASSIGQGATEAF
D: .; V: TRBV5-1; J: TRBJ2-7; CDR3: ASSFLGSLVDEQY
D: .; V: TRBV10-1; J: TRBJ2-7; CDR3: ASSGLSYEQY
D: TRBD1; V: TRBV28; J: TRBJ1-5; CDR3: ASSLETGGGGPQH
D: .; V: TRBV4-1; J: TRBJ2-4; CDR3: ASSLGGPRGKNIQY
D: .; V: TRBV6-6; J: TRBJ1-5; CDR3: ASSASGNQPQH
D: TRBD2; V: TRBV7-2; J: TRBJ2-7; CDR3: ASSLALGTSGYEQY
D: .; V: TRBV5-6; J: TRBJ2-3; CDR3: ASSLVVGQNTDTQY
D: .; V: TRBV7-2; J: TRBJ2-1; CDR3: ASSLTRVYNEQF
D: .; V: TRBV2; J: TRBJ1-1; CDR3: ASSYTSGNTEAF
D: .; V: TRBV5-4; J: TRBJ1-5; CDR3: ASSLAGGNQPQH
D: TRBD2; V: TRBV29-1; J: TRBJ2-1; CDR3: SVFGEGQF
D: .; V: TRBV10-1; J: TRBJ1-5; CDR3: ASSPGGGGQPQH
D: TRBD1; V: TRBV28; J: TRBJ2-3; CDR3: ASSWTGGGYTQY
D: .; V: TRBV6-6; J: TRBJ1-2; CDR3: ASIRQESDTGGYT
D: .; V: TRBV7-9; J: TRBJ1-1; CDR3: ASSLVGQRTPEAF
D: .; V: TRBV6-1; J: TRBJ1-4; CDR3: ASSQGRTSNEKLF
D: .; V: TRBV2; J: TRBJ1-2; CDR3: ASPPRYYGYT
D: .; V: TRBV5-8; J: TRBJ1-4; CDR3: ASSLWQGEKLF
D: TRBD2; V: TRBV5-8; J: TRBJ2-7; CDR3: ASSRPRPLAGYEQY
D: .; V: TRBV30; J: TRBJ2-5; CDR3: AWNGGRKTQY
D: TRBD2; V: TRBV27; J: TRBJ2-5; CDR3: ASRLAGGPRSRETQY
D: TRBD1; V: TRBV5-1; J: TRBJ1-4; CDR3: ASRLTGTGDEKLF
D: .; V: TRBV27; J: TRBJ1-5; CDR3: ASRSGYSNQPQH
D: .; V: TRBV6-5; J: TRBJ2-7; CDR3: ASSPGAAPYEQY
D: .; V: TRBV25-1; J: TRBJ1-2; CDR3: ASSYHCSANYGYP